A single sample is the source of the 10 T cell receptor beta chains below, sequenced in a study of blood T cell repertoires in COVID-19. Measured with immunoSEQ multiplex PCR; TCRdb has only the in-frame clones, and not every one. This sample has 200,000 to 300,000 clones, with 75% to 90% found just once. Sequences were obtained from PBMCs or T cells enriched from blood (not recorded which). These receptor sequences come from a man aged 35 to 55 who had recovered from COVID-19.

This chain links TRBV20-1 with TRBJ1-1, with D possibly being TRBD1 (6 bases). Trimming removed 5 bases at V and 0 bases at J, with 10 bases between. The CDR3 loop spans 13 amino acids. Germline V gene sequence: CDR1 DFQATT, CDR2 SNEGSKA (reference sequence). The CDR3 sequence: CSAGDRMNTEAFF. The CDR3 region has the DNA TGCAGTGCTGGTGACAGGATGAACACTGAAGCTTTCTTT.

The CDR3 DNA is TGTGCCAGCAGCTTAGCGTGGGGAGCGGGGGTGGCAGATACGCAGTATTTT. Encoded protein: CASSLAWGAGVADTQYF. The chain employs TRBV7-2 and TRBJ2-3, with TRBD2 matching 8 bases. The V gene end was trimmed by 0 bases and the J gene end by 4 bases; junction bases not matched to a gene: 9. The CDR3 loop spans 17 amino acids. CDR1 SGHTA and CDR2 FQGNSA come from the germline V gene.

The chain joins TRBV19 to TRBJ1-5, with a possible D match to TRBD1 (6 bases). Trimming took 6 bases from V and 6 from J, leaving 12 bases between them. This CDR3 region has 13 residues. Looked up from germline, CDR1 is LNHDA and CDR2 is SQIVND (reference sequence). CDR3 in DNA: TGTGCCAGTAGCCTAGCAGGGGCTCAGCCCCAGCATTTT. It specifies CASSLAGAQPQHF.

This clone was observed a single time. The CDR3 DNA sequence: TGTGCCAGCAGTCCAGGGACAGGGGGCAACAATGAGCAGTTCTTC. Translating gives CASSPGTGGNNEQFF. The chain links TRBV27 to TRBJ2-1, with TRBD1 identical over 12 bases. The germline V gene has CDR1 MNHEY and CDR2 SMNVEV (reference sequence). The CDR3 is 15 amino acids. The J segment lost 5 bases and the V segment lost 5 bases, leaving 4 bases of the junction unmatched.

The chain links TRBV5-1 to TRBJ2-1, with 9 bases fitting TRBD1. V lost 0 bases to trimming and J lost 4 bases; unmatched junction nucleotides: 8. The germline V gene encodes CDR1 SGHRS and CDR2 YFSETQ. The CDR3 contains 17 residues. CDR3 in DNA: TGCGCCAGCAGCTTGGCCGAGACAGGGGGAAGATACAATGAGCAGTTCTTC. Translation: CASSLAETGGRYNEQFF.

The V and J genes are TRBV6-1 and TRBJ1-4; D not certain. With 2 bases removed from V and 3 bases from J, the gap between germline ends came to 13 bases. Per the germline V gene, CDR1 is MNHNS and CDR2 is SASEGT. The CDR3 has 16 amino acids. The chain's CDR3 is CASSETFPVANEKLFF. The DNA of the CDR3 is TGTGCCAGCAGTGAAACCTTCCCCGTAGCTAATGAAAAACTGTTTTTT.

V is TRBV30 and J is TRBJ1-2; 7 bases are a match to TRBD1. This CDR3 spans 12 amino acids. The V segment lost 3 bases and the J segment 8 bases; nucleotides outside the gene matches: 6. Germline V gene data show CDR1 as GTSNPN and CDR2 as SVGIG (reference sequence). CDR3: CAWRKGAYGYTF. DNA of the CDR3: TGTGCCTGGAGGAAGGGGGCCTACGGCTACACCTTC.

V usage is TRBV2 and J usage is TRBJ1-4, with a possible D match to TRBD1 (6 bases). The CDR3 spans 15 residues. CDR1 is SNHLY and CDR2 is FYNNEI in the germline V gene. V shed 4 bases and J shed 5 bases, with 14 bases lying between them. The CDR3 coding sequence is TGTGCCAGCAGTGTAGTGGGGGCACTGAATGAAAAACTGTTTTTT. Translated: CASSVVGALNEKLFF.

Notes on this clone: Germline is not matched at one junction end, which may reflect a read error. This chain connects TRBV20-1 to TRBJ1-2; D unclear. CDR3 length equals 11 residues. Germline V gene data show CDR1 as DFQATT and CDR2 as SNEGSKA (reference sequence). In nucleotides, the CDR3 is TGCAGTGCTACCCAAGACGGCGGGTTCTCCTTC. This codes for CSATQDGGFSF.

The chain links TRBV9 to TRBJ1-3; D not certain. Trimming left V 4 bases short and J 0 bases short, with 17 bases between. Germline CDR1 reads SGDLS; CDR2 reads YYNGEE. The CDR3 is 17 amino acids. CDR3 amino acids: CASSPQLGRSSGNTIYF. CDR3 sequence (DNA): TGTGCCAGCAGCCCCCAGTTGGGCAGATCCTCTGGAAACACCATATATTTT. Based on the CDR3 plus reference TRBV9 and TRBJ1-3, the full variable domain is DSGVTQTPKHLITATGQRVTLRCSPRSGDLSVYWYQQSLDQGLQFLIQYYNGEERAKGNILERFSAQQFPDLHSELNLSSLELGDSALYFCASSPQLGRSSGNTIYFGEGSWLTVV.